This entry describes one T cell receptor (beta chain). This sample is part of a study of CD8 T cells in Susac syndrome. Reverse transcription used about 0.45 to 1 ug RNA and random hexamers. TCRdb ran MiXCR on the immunoSEQ multiplex PCR reads and lists one entry per CDR3 protein. The sample has about 200,000 distinct CDR3 sequences, over 85% seen once. Germline CDR1 reads LNHDA; CDR2 reads SQIVND (reference sequence). V lost 5 bases, J lost 1 base, and 5 bases stayed unmatched. The length of the CDR3 is 14 residues. The sequence was obtained from a human donor in good health. Sequencing used CD4+ T cells from PBMCs. This sequence joins TRBV19 and TRBJ2-7; the match to TRBD1 covers 7 bases. CDR3 sequence: CASSRQGESYEQYF. CDR3 sequence (DNA): TGTGCCAGTAGTCGACAGGGTGAGTCCTACGAGCAGTACTTC.